The rows below give T cell receptor beta chains drawn from one sample of a study of HIV-infected patients and healthy controls. A single record per CDR3 protein comes from TCRdb applying MiXCR to the 5' RACE reads. The sample carries some 8,500 distinct CDR3 sequences, less than 10% recorded once. The sample in question was blood, obtained before antiretroviral therapy. These receptors all stem from an adult with HIV infection. The donor label of this sample is uncertain. The CDR3 runs from the conserved cysteine through the conserved F or W. A D gene is named only where the DNA matches it firmly. A row's size may be missing; if present it is once, few, many or a size class.

size: NA
J: TRBJ2-7
V: TRBV5-4
D: TRBD2
DNA: TGTGCCAGCAGCTTGCCGCTAGCGGGAGAGGGGGAGCAGTACTTC
CDR3: CASSLPLAGEGEQYF

size: few
J: TRBJ2-7
V: TRBV6-1
D: NA
DNA: TGTGCCAGCAGTGAAGCTAGGCGGGGTTTCTTCCACGAGCAGTACTTC
CDR3: CASSEARRGFFHEQYF

size: NA
J: TRBJ2-1
V: TRBV7-6
D: NA
DNA: TGTGCCAGCAGCAACCCAGGGGTGACAGACAATGAGCAGTTCTTC
CDR3: CASSNPGVTDNEQFF

size: many
J: TRBJ1-4
V: TRBV12-3/TRBV12-4
D: NA
DNA: TGTGCCAGCAGTTTAGACGGCAGACGGGCAACTAATGAAAAACTGTTTTTT
CDR3: CASSLDGRRATNEKLFF

size: many
J: TRBJ2-7
V: TRBV28
D: TRBD1
DNA: TGTGCCAGCAGTTTGGGCACGGCAGGGGGCTGGTTCGTTGTCGAGCAGTACTTC
CDR3: CASSLGTAGGWFVVEQYF

size: many
J: TRBJ2-2
V: TRBV12-3/TRBV12-4
D: TRBD2
DNA: TGTGCCAGCAGGGGGGGGACCGGGGAGCTGTTTTTT
CDR3: CASRGGTGELFF

size: many
J: TRBJ2-1
V: TRBV2
D: NA
DNA: TGTGCCAGCAGTCCGGGCCCGGGGGAGTTCTTC
CDR3: CASSPGPGEFF

size: many
J: TRBJ1-1
V: TRBV12-3/TRBV12-4
D: NA
DNA: TGTGCCAGCCATCGATCGGGCGTTCGGGGTGAAGCTTTCTTT
CDR3: CASHRSGVRGEAFF

size: few
J: TRBJ2-7
V: TRBV6-6
D: TRBD2
DNA: TGTGCCAGCAGTCCGGGACTAGCGGACCTATACGAGCAGTACTTC
CDR3: CASSPGLADLYEQYF

size: few
J: TRBJ1-1
V: TRBV29-1
D: NA
DNA: TGCAGCGTAGAACAGGGAGGCAACACTGAAGCTTTCTTT
CDR3: CSVEQGGNTEAFF

size: NA
J: TRBJ1-1
V: TRBV29-1
D: NA
DNA: TGCAGCGTTGATGTTGCAGGGGCCGGGGACACTGAAGCTTTCTTT
CDR3: CSVDVAGAGDTEAFF

size: many
J: TRBJ2-7
V: TRBV3-1
D: TRBD2
DNA: TGTGCCAGCAGCCAAGTAGCGGGAGAGGGCTACGAGCAGTACTTC
CDR3: CASSQVAGEGYEQYF

size: many
J: TRBJ1-5
V: TRBV10-3
D: NA
DNA: TGTGCCATCAGAGACAGGTCCAATCAGCCCCAGCATTTT
CDR3: CAIRDRSNQPQHF

size: medium-sized
J: TRBJ2-7
V: TRBV28
D: NA
DNA: TGTGCCAGCAGTTGGGGGGAGGGGGACTACGAGCAGTACTTC
CDR3: CASSWGEGDYEQYF

size: many
J: TRBJ1-5
V: TRBV4-2
D: TRBD1
DNA: TGTGCCAGCAGCCGTCGGACAGGGGTTGATCAGCCCCAGCATTTT
CDR3: CASSRRTGVDQPQHF

size: many
J: TRBJ2-3
V: TRBV10-3
D: NA
DNA: TGTGCCATCAGTTGGGACAAAGATACGCAGTATTTT
CDR3: CAISWDKDTQYF

size: few
J: TRBJ1-4
V: TRBV6-5
D: NA
DNA: TGTGCCAGCAGTTACTCCCAGGGTTCTGATGAAAAACTGTTTTTT
CDR3: CASSYSQGSDEKLFF

size: many
J: TRBJ2-1
V: TRBV9
D: NA
DNA: TGTGCCAGCAGCGCATCAGCAGACCAATACAATGAGCAGTTCTTC
CDR3: CASSASADQYNEQFF

size: many
J: TRBJ1-2
V: TRBV12-3/TRBV12-4
D: TRBD1
DNA: TGTGCCAGCAGTTTGGACAGGGGGACCAACTATGGCTACACCTTC
CDR3: CASSLDRGTNYGYTF

size: medium-sized
J: TRBJ2-7
V: TRBV29-1
D: TRBD1
DNA: TGCAGCGTTCAGGACAGGAGATACGAGCAGTACTTC
CDR3: CSVQDRRYEQYF

size: NA
J: TRBJ2-3
V: TRBV11-2
D: TRBD2
DNA: TGTGCCAGCAGCTTAGATAGGCTAGCGGGGGCTCCAGATACGCAGTATTTT
CDR3: CASSLDRLAGAPDTQYF

size: few
J: TRBJ1-2
V: TRBV12-3/TRBV12-4
D: TRBD1
DNA: TGTGCCAGCAGTTATATGAGGGGGCAGGGCTACACCTTC
CDR3: CASSYMRGQGYTF

size: many
J: TRBJ1-1
V: TRBV5-1
D: NA
DNA: TGCGCCAGCAGCTTGGATGCGGGGGCGCTAGGGCCAGAAGCTTTCTTT
CDR3: CASSLDAGALGPEAFF

size: many
J: TRBJ2-3
V: TRBV15
D: NA
DNA: TGTGCCACTAAGGGGATATTCAGCACAGATACGCAGTATTTT
CDR3: CATKGIFSTDTQYF

size: many
J: TRBJ2-7
V: TRBV20-1
D: TRBD2
DNA: TGCAGTGCTAGAGATAACGCGGGAGGAGCATACGAGCAGTACTTC
CDR3: CSARDNAGGAYEQYF

size: many
J: TRBJ2-1
V: TRBV7-7
D: NA
DNA: TGTGCTAGCAGCTCTGGGGTAGTGGGTAATGAGCAGTTCTTC
CDR3: CASSSGVVGNEQFF

size: many
J: TRBJ1-5
V: TRBV20-1
D: TRBD1
DNA: TGCAGTGCTAGACCGACACAGGGGGCAAGTCAGCCCCAGCATTTT
CDR3: CSARPTQGASQPQHF

size: few
J: TRBJ2-1
V: TRBV7-3
D: TRBD2
DNA: TGTGCCAGCAGCTTATCTAGCGGGGACTACAATGAGCAGTTCTTC
CDR3: CASSLSSGDYNEQFF

size: many
J: TRBJ2-1
V: TRBV12-3/TRBV12-4
D: NA
DNA: TGTGCCAGCAGTTCCCCGGACCTTGAGCAGTTCTTC
CDR3: CASSSPDLEQFF

size: NA
J: TRBJ2-7
V: TRBV10-1
D: TRBD1
DNA: TGCGCCAGCAGTGAGTCAATGACAGGGGCCGAGCAGTACTTC
CDR3: CASSESMTGAEQYF

size: many
J: TRBJ2-2
V: TRBV7-3
D: NA
DNA: TGTGCCAGCAGCCGGATGACAGGGAACACCGGGGAGCTGTTTTTT
CDR3: CASSRMTGNTGELFF

size: NA
J: TRBJ2-2
V: TRBV29-1
D: TRBD1
DNA: TGCAGCGCTAGGACGGACAGGGGGAGTTTTTTAGTCTCCGCCGGGGAGCTGTTTTTT
CDR3: CSARTDRGSFLVSAGELFF

size: many
J: TRBJ2-7
V: TRBV6-5
D: TRBD2
DNA: TGTGCCAGCAGCCGACTAGCGGGAGGAAAGCAGTACTTC
CDR3: CASSRLAGGKQYF

size: medium-sized
J: TRBJ2-1
V: TRBV10-1
D: NA
DNA: TGCGCCAGCCCCATCAGCCCAAGCGGCTCCTACAATGAGCAGTTCTTC
CDR3: CASPISPSGSYNEQFF

size: many
J: TRBJ1-4
V: TRBV20-1
D: NA
DNA: TGCAGTGCTCAGCGGATGGGGCAGGGTAATGAAAAACTGTTTTTT
CDR3: CSAQRMGQGNEKLFF

size: few
J: TRBJ2-3
V: TRBV6-5
D: NA
DNA: TGTGCCAGCAGTTACTCGAGGGGGGGTGAGGTCACAGATACGCAGTATTTT
CDR3: CASSYSRGGEVTDTQYF

size: many
J: TRBJ1-5
V: TRBV6-5
D: NA
DNA: TGTGCCAGCAGGGATGGGAGCTCCGGGCAGCCCCAGCATTTT
CDR3: CASRDGSSGQPQHF

size: many
J: TRBJ2-5
V: TRBV19
D: NA
DNA: TGTGCCAGTAGAGCGAGCTCTAGCGAGTTAGAGACCCAGTACTTC
CDR3: CASRASSSELETQYF

size: many
J: TRBJ1-1
V: TRBV5-1
D: NA
DNA: TGCGCCAGCAGCCTGGAGTCCAACGAGGATGAAGCTTTCTTT
CDR3: CASSLESNEDEAFF

size: many
J: TRBJ2-1
V: TRBV6-6
D: TRBD2
DNA: TGTGCCAGCAGTTACCCTGCGCCGGGACTAGCGACCAACAATGAGCAGTTCTTC
CDR3: CASSYPAPGLATNNEQFF

size: many
J: TRBJ2-2
V: TRBV19
D: NA
DNA: TGTGCCAGTAGAACCGGGACATCCGGGGAGCTGTTTTTT
CDR3: CASRTGTSGELFF

size: few
J: TRBJ1-2
V: TRBV19
D: NA
DNA: TGTGCCACCAGGTTTAACTATGGCTACACCTTC
CDR3: CATRFNYGYTF